The following is a TCR beta chain sequence with its context. In this sample, this clonotype turned up a few times. No cognate antigen has been identified for it. No base quality information exists; no much larger clone differs at one position. PBMCs were isolated by Ficoll-Paque density gradient centrifugation. Reads for this sample came from an Illumina NovaSeq 6000. Using 5'RACE with constant-segment primers, TCRalpha and TCRbeta cDNA libraries were constructed, with sample barcodes and unique molecular identifiers added in the process. Trizol reagent was used to extract RNA from every sample. Library amplification was performed in two PCR steps, and a second sample barcode and Illumina TruSeq adapters were introduced in the second step. Sequencing of the libraries was done on an Illumina NovaSeq, producing 2 x 150 bp paired-end reads. The study's processing was this. Demultiplexing of reads and collapsing into UMI-guided consensus sequences were performed with migec v1.2.7. Using mixcr v2.1.11, UMI consensuses were aligned to TRA and TRB V and J templates and then assembled into clonotypes. Clonotypes were classified as expanded or contracted when called significant by both edgeR and NoisET, with noise models trained on biological replicates. For edgeR calls, the thresholds were a false discovery rate-adjusted p below 0.01 and a log2 fold-change of 1. PCA with hierarchical clustering of max-normalized trajectories of the 1000 most abundant clonotypes was used as exploratory dynamics analysis. Separately sequenced CD4+ and CD8+ repertoires were used to assign a CD4 or CD8 phenotype to each responding clone. The public reads were reanalyzed by TCRdb: fastp trimming at Q25, MiXCR alignment, in-frame beta chains only. Rows with a matching CDR3 protein are joined into one entry that keeps the most common DNA and genes. These V and J calls derive from TCRdb rather than the authors' analysis. The sample has under 600,000 distinct CDR3 sequences on record, roughly 20% of them singletons. The top ten clones comprise 7.5% to 9.5% of the sample.

The sample belongs to a study of T-cell memory formation after mild COVID-19 (dated by TCRdb to the early 2020s). For the study in its entirety: Most TCR sequence clusters were specific to one of the two donors. The cohort comprised two young, previously healthy adult volunteers, one female and one male. In a couple of donors, T-cell clones that expanded and contracted after mild COVID-19 were tracked by sequencing TCRalpha and TCRbeta repertoires over time.

Points the paper makes about the study in general: From day 15 to 85, contracting clones showed balanced CD4/CD8 phenotypes, whereas a second wave of clones that expanded from day 15 to 37 leaned towards CD4+. Contracting CD4+ clones were found mainly in CM and EM memory subsets, while CD8+ clones were enriched in EMRA. SARS-CoV-2 specificity of the second-wave clones peaking on day 37 was not confirmed. The detection of some responding clones in pre-infection memory suggests that pre-existing cross-reactive memory T cells joined the SARS-CoV-2 response. The study included only a couple of mild cases, and larger cohorts that include severe cases with pre-infection samples were judged to be necessary.

Based on the germline V gene (reference sequence), the CDR1 and CDR2 sequences are SEHNR and FQNEAQ. The CDR3 numbers 12 residues from cysteine through phenylalanine. Of all the DNA, just the CDR3 is kept, 36 bases in frame from base 1. The V end loses 6 bases and the J end loses 5 bases, and a stretch of 11 bases separates them. The sample was PBMCs or a T cell subset sorted from them (not recorded which). This TCR derives from an adult woman who had mild COVID-19 (a few samples of this study predate the infection). The sample titles of this study are shuffled in the database, so cell type and time point are left out; the donor was told from shared clones. The receptor chain draws on TRBV7-9 and TRBJ2-7, with no confidently assigned D gene. At the DNA level, the sequence is TGTGCCAGCAGGTCGGATGGGCACGAGCAGTACTTC. Its amino acids are CASRSDGHEQYF.